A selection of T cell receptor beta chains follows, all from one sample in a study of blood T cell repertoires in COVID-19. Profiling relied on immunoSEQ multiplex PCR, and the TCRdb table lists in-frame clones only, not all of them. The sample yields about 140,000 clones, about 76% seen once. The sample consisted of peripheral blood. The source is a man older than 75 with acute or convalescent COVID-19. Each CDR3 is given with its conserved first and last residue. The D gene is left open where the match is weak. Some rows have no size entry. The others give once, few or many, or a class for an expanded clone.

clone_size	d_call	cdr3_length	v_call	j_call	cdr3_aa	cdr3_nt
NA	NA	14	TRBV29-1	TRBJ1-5	CSVESQAYNQPQHF	TGCAGCGTTGAAAGCCAGGCGTACAATCAGCCCCAGCATTTT
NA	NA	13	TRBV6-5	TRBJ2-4	CASSSLAKNIQYF	TGTGCCAGCAGTTCCTTAGCCAAAAACATTCAGTACTTC
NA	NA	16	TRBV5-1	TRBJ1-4	CASSLAGSGGNEKLFF	TGCGCCAGCAGCTTGGCCGGCAGCGGAGGTAATGAAAAACTGTTTTTT
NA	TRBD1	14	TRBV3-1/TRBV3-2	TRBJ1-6	CASSPGTGRAPLHF	TGTGCCAGCAGCCCCGGGACAGGGAGGGCACCCCTCCACTTT
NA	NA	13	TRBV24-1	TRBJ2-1	CATSVGQLGEQFF	TGTGCCACCAGTGTCGGACAGCTTGGAGAGCAGTTCTTC
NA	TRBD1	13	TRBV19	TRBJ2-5	CASSKTGEETQYF	TGTGCCAGTAGTAAGACAGGGGAAGAGACCCAGTACTTC
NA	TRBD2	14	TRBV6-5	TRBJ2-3	CAIAGLGPTDTQYF	TGTGCCATCGCGGGACTAGGGCCCACAGATACGCAGTATTTT
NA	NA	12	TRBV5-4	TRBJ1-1	CASSFSSTEAFF	TGTGCCAGCAGCTTCTCGTCCACTGAAGCTTTCTTT
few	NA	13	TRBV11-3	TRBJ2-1	CASSAGLSKEQFF	TGTGCCAGCAGCGCCGGACTGTCTAAGGAGCAGTTCTTC
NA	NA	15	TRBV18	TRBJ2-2	CASSPQELNTGELFF	TGTGCCAGCTCACCACAGGAGCTGAACACCGGGGAGCTGTTTTTT
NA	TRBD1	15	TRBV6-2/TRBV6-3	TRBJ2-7	CASSYIGQASYEQYF	TGTGCCAGCAGTTACATCGGACAGGCGAGTTACGAGCAGTACTTC
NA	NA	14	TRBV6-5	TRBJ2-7	CASALGGQSYEQYF	TGTGCCAGCGCCTTGGGGGGGCAATCGTACGAGCAGTACTTC
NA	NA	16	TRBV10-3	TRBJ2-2	CAISPQVLSNTGELFF	TGTGCCATCAGTCCACAGGTCCTATCTAACACCGGGGAGCTGTTTTTT
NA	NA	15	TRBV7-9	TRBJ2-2	CASSFGREDTGELFF	TGTGCCAGCAGCTTCGGCAGGGAAGACACCGGGGAGCTGTTTTTT
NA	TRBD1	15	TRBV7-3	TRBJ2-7	CASSLTSTGGYEQYF	TGTGCCAGCAGCTTAACTTCGACAGGGGGCTACGAGCAGTACTTC
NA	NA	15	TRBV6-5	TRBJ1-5	CASSYKTGMNQPQHF	TGTGCCAGCAGTTACAAGACAGGCATGAATCAGCCCCAGCATTTT
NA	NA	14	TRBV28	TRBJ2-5	CASTFSGRGKTQYF	TGTGCCAGCACCTTCAGCGGACGAGGAAAGACCCAGTACTTC
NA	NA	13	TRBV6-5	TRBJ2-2	CASSNRGGGELFF	TGTGCCAGCAGTAACAGGGGGGGCGGGGAGCTGTTTTTT
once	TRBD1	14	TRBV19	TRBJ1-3	CASSTSGGGNTIYF	TGTGCCAGTAGTACCTCAGGGGGAGGAAACACCATATATTTT
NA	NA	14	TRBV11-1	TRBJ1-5	CASSARGSNQPQHF	TGTGCCAGCAGCGCCCGGGGTAGCAATCAGCCCCAGCATTTT
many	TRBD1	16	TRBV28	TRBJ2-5	CAIKGPGTGDLETQYF	TGTGCCATCAAGGGACCGGGGACAGGGGATTTAGAGACCCAGTACTTC
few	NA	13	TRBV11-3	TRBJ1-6	CASSLQGNSPLHF	TGTGCCAGCAGCCTACAGGGTAATTCACCCCTCCACTTT
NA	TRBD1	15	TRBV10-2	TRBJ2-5	CASSERHGQGETQYF	TGCGCCAGCAGTGAGCGACACGGACAGGGGGAGACCCAGTACTTC
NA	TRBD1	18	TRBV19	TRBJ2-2	CASSIALTGTVKTGELFF	TGTGCCAGTAGTATAGCCCTTACCGGGACAGTAAAAACCGGGGAGCTGTTTTTT
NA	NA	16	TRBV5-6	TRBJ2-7	CASSLVIGRDNYEQYF	TGTGCCAGCAGCTTGGTTATAGGCAGGGATAACTACGAGCAGTACTTC
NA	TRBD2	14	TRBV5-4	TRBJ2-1	CVTNSGGVYNEQFF	TGTGTCACCAATAGCGGGGGAGTCTACAATGAGCAGTTCTTC
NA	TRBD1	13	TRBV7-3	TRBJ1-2	CASSPDRDYGYTF	TGTGCCAGCAGCCCAGACAGGGACTATGGCTACACCTTC
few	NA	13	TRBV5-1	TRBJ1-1	CASSFLLEGEAFF	TGCGCCAGCAGCTTCCTTTTGGAGGGGGAAGCTTTCTTT
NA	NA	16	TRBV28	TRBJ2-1	CASILPEGRGGPEQFF	TGTGCCAGCATCTTACCGGAGGGGAGGGGGGGCCCTGAGCAGTTCTTC
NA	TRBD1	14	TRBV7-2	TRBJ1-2	CASSRRDSADGYTF	TGTGCCAGCAGCCGCAGGGACAGCGCGGATGGCTACACCTTC
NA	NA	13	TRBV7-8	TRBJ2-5	CASSLVARQTQYF	TGTGCCAGCAGCTTGGTAGCGCGACAGACCCAGTACTTC
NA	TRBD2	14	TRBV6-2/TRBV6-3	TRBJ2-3	CASSSGVPTDTQYF	TGTGCCAGCAGTAGCGGGGTGCCCACAGATACGCAGTATTTT
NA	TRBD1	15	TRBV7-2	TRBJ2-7	CASSLVAGGSYEQYF	TGTGCCAGCAGCTTAGTTGCAGGGGGTTCCTACGAGCAGTACTTC
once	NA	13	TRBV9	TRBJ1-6	CASSVARNSPLHF	TGTGCCAGCAGCGTAGCCCGTAATTCACCCCTCCACTTT
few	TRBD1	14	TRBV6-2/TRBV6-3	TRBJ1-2	CASSWDSANYGYTF	TGTGCCAGCAGTTGGGACAGCGCAAACTATGGCTACACCTTC
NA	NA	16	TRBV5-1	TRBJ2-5	CASSLGKGALRETQYF	TGCGCCAGCAGCTTGGGGAAAGGGGCGCTTCGGGAGACCCAGTACTTC
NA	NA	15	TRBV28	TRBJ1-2	CASSLVSLGGNGYTF	TGTGCCAGCAGTTTAGTTAGTCTCGGGGGAAATGGCTACACCTTC
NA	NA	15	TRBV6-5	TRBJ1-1	CASSYSRRVNTEAFF	TGTGCCAGCAGTTACTCGCGGAGGGTTAACACTGAAGCTTTCTTT
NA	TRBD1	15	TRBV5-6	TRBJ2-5	CASSLVATGGETQYF	TGTGCCAGCAGCTTGGTGGCGACAGGGGGAGAGACCCAGTACTTC
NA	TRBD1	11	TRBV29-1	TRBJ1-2	CSVGDRAGYTF	TGCAGCGTCGGGGACAGGGCTGGCTACACCTTC
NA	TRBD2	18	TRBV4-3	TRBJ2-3	CASSQTRGGPILTDTQYF	TGCGCCAGCAGCCAAACCCGCGGGGGGCCCATCCTCACAGATACGCAGTATTTT
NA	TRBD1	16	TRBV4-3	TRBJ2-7	CASSQSLGGGSYEQYF	TGCGCCAGCAGCCAATCCCTAGGGGGCGGATCCTACGAGCAGTACTTC
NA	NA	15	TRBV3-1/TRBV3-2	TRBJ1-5	CASSQFQGNNQPQHF	TGTGCCAGCAGCCAATTCCAGGGTAACAATCAGCCCCAGCATTTT
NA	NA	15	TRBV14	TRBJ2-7	CASSPLTRNGNEQYF	TGTGCCAGCAGCCCCTTGACTAGAAATGGCAACGAGCAGTACTTC
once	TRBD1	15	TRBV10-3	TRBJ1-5	CAISSQGARDQPQHF	TGTGCCATCAGTTCCCAGGGGGCGCGGGATCAGCCCCAGCATTTT
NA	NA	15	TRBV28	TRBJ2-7	CASSLTSSHSYEQYF	TGTGCCAGCAGTTTAACGTCTAGCCACTCCTACGAGCAGTACTTC
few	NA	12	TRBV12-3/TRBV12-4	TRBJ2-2	CASRVVPGELFF	TGTGCCAGCAGAGTAGTTCCCGGGGAGCTGTTTTTT
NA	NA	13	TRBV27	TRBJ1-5	CASSFSRNQPQHF	TGTGCCAGCAGTTTTAGTCGGAATCAGCCCCAGCATTTT
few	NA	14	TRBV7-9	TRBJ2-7	CASSFQATSYEQYF	TGTGCCAGCAGCTTCCAGGCCACCTCCTACGAGCAGTACTTC
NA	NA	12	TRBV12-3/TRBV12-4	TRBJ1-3	CAARNAGNTIYF	TGTGCAGCGAGAAACGCTGGAAACACCATATATTTT
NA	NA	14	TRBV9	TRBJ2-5	CASSVGQDQETQYF	TGTGCCAGCAGCGTAGGACAGGACCAAGAGACCCAGTACTTC
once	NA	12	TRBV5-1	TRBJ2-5	CASSQNQETQYF	TGCGCCAGCAGCCAGAACCAAGAGACCCAGTACTTC
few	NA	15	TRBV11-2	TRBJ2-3	CASSTTRARADTQYF	TGTGCCAGCAGTACCACGCGGGCTCGGGCAGATACGCAGTATTTT
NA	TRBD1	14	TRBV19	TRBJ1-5	CASSLDRANQPQHF	TGTGCCAGTAGTCTGGACAGGGCAAATCAGCCCCAGCATTTT
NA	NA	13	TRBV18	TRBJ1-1	CASWEGGNTEAFF	TGTGCCAGCTGGGAGGGAGGGAACACTGAAGCTTTCTTT
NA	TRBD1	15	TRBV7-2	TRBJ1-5	CASSGTGDSNQPQHF	TGTGCCAGCAGCGGTACAGGGGATAGCAATCAGCCCCAGCATTTT
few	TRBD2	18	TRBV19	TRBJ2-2	CASSIILGRASGTGELFF	TGTGCCAGTAGTATAATCCTCGGGAGGGCCTCGGGCACCGGGGAGCTGTTTTTT
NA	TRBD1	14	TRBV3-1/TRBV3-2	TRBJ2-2	CASSRDRVAGELFF	TGTGCCAGCAGCCGGGACAGGGTGGCCGGGGAGCTGTTTTTT
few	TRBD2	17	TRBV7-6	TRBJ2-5	CASSLAVSGALQETQYF	TGTGCCAGCAGCTTAGCGGTGAGCGGGGCCTTGCAAGAGACCCAGTACTTC